The clone carrying this T cell receptor beta chain was picked up many times. The target antigen is unknown. These data are taken from a study of read filtering for tumor transcriptome and immune sequencing. On the study more broadly: The cohort had more than 16 men and approximately 13 women aged roughly 45 to 90, mean roughly 71 years. RNA-seq yielded only about 75 to 1,400 TCR reads, IR-seq about 4 to 10.27 million.

Study-wide results and limits: Sorted CD138-negative bone marrow cells were not purified T cells.

This library used about 360 ng RNA and molecular barcoded adaptors spanning alpha/delta and beta/gamma chains. TCRdb passed the reads through MiXCR, listing each CDR3 protein once. The sample yields roughly 41,000 distinct CDR3 sequences, around 15% seen once. Per the germline V gene, CDR1 is SEHNR and CDR2 is FQNEAQ (reference sequence). Trimming at V came to 4 bases and at J to 9 bases, leaving 6 bases not matched to a gene. This CDR3 is built from 15 residues. Sequenced: a population of CD138-negative cells sorted from bone marrow. The chain carries TRBV7-9 and TRBJ2-1; 13 bases fit TRBD2. The TCR originated in a donor at least 40 years old with multiple myeloma. The CDR3 is CASSSTSGRAGEQFF. CDR3 nucleotides: TGTGCCAGCAGCTCCACTAGCGGGAGGGCCGGTGAGCAGTTCTTC.